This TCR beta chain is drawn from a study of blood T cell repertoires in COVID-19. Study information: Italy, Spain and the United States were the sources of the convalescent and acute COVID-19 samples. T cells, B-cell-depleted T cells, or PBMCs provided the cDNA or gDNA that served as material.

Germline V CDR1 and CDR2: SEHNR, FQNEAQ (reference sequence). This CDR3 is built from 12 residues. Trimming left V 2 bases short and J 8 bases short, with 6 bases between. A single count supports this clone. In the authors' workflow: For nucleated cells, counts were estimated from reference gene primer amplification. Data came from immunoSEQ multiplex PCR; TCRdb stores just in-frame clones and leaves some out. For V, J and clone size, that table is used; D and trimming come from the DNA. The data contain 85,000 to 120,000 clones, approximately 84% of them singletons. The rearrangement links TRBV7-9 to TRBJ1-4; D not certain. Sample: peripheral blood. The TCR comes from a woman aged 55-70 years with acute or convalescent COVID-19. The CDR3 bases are TGTGCCAGCAGCTTATTGAGAGAAAAACTGTTTTTT. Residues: CASSLLREKLFF.